The T cell receptor (beta chain) described here comes from a study of blood T cell repertoires in COVID-19. Profiled with immunoSEQ multiplex PCR; TCRdb holds only in-frame clones, not every one. The sample comprises 350,000 to 400,000 clones, 80% to 95% of which are singletons, and around 0.86% rests with the top ten. This study enrolled people aged roughly 18 to 90 from 20 to 25 US geographic areas. Before they entered the study, exposed participants had met a COVID-19 case within 2 weeks. This clonotype was obtained from a middle-aged woman who had been exposed to COVID-19. The sample taken for sequencing was PBMCs or T cells enriched from blood (not recorded which).

The CDR3 is CASSLTSLPYEQYF. The CDR3 bases are TGTGCCAGCAGTTTGACTTCTCTACCCTACGAGCAGTACTTC. The chain joins TRBV27 to TRBJ2-7, with no clear D. CDR3 length equals 14 residues. V dropped 3 bases and J dropped 2 bases, with 11 bases sitting between them. Germline V lookup: CDR1 MNHEY, CDR2 SMNVEV (reference sequence).